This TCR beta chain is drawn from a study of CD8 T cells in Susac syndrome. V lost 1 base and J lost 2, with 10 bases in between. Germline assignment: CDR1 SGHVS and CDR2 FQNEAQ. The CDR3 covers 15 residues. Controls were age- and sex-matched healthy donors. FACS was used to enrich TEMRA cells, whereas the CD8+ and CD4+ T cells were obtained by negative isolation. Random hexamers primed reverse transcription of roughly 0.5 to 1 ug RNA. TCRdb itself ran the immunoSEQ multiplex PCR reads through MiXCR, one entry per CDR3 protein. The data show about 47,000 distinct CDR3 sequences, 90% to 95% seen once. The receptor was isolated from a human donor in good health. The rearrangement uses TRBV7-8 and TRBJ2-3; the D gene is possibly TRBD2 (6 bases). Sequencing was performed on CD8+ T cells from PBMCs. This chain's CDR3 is CASSLVGGTTDTQYF. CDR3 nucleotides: TGTGCCAGCAGCTTAGTGGGCGGGACCACAGATACGCAGTATTTT.